Presented here are 22 T cell receptor beta chains from one specimen sequenced in a study of blood T cell repertoires in COVID-19. Produced via immunoSEQ multiplex PCR; TCRdb's table is partial and in-frame only. Here the sample spans more than 250,000 clones, about 82% being singletons. Input material: peripheral blood. These receptors were taken from a woman in her forties or fifties with acute or convalescent COVID-19.

This CDR3 is CASSPPGTKPGNTIYF. Written as DNA, the CDR3 is TGTGCCAGCTCACCACCGGGGACAAAGCCTGGAAACACCATATATTTT. The chain links TRBV18 to TRBJ1-3; D is perhaps TRBD1 (6 bases). This CDR3 contains 16 residues. The germline V and J ends were trimmed by 0 bases and 2 bases, with 11 bases remaining between them. Germline assignment: CDR1 KGHSH and CDR2 LQKENI.

Points on this clone: Other nucleotide sequences from this sample produce the same CDR3. The chain couples TRBV28 to TRBJ2-1; 11 nucleotides line up with TRBD2. The CDR3 is made up of 15 amino acids. V was pared by 6 bases and J by 4 bases, with 5 bases of the junction left unmatched. The germline V gene encodes CDR1 MDHEN and CDR2 SYDVKM. CDR3 sequence: CASSSSGRSYNEQFF. The CDR3 DNA reads as TGTGCCAGCAGCTCTAGCGGGAGGTCTTACAATGAGCAGTTCTTC. Full variable domain (rest looked up from reference TRBV28 and TRBJ2-1): DVKVTQSSRYLVKRTGEKVFLECVQDMDHENMFWYRQDPGLGLRLIYFSYDVKMKEKGDIPEGYSVSREKKERFSLILESASTNQTSMYLCASSSSGRSYNEQFFGPGTRLTVL.

The chain's CDR3 is CASRPWGPAEQYF. The CDR3 region has the DNA TGTGCCAGCAGGCCCTGGGGGCCTGCCGAGCAGTACTTC. The chain is built from TRBV6-5 and TRBJ2-7; weak D call: TRBD1 (6 bases). The germline V gene encodes CDR1 MNHEY and CDR2 SVGAGI. Trimming pared 6 bases from V and 6 bases from J, leaving 15 bases between. The CDR3 consists of 13 residues.

The genes are TRBV16 and TRBJ1-4; no clear D. V was pared by 4 bases and J by 7 bases, with 7 bases between. CDR1 KGHSY and CDR2 FQNENV come from the germline V gene. The CDR3 is made up of 12 amino acids. In nucleotides, the CDR3 is TGTGCCAGCAGCCTAAGAGGTGAAAAACTGTTTTTT. Amino acids: CASSLRGEKLFF.

The chain links TRBV29-1 to TRBJ1-4, with TRBD1 as a possible D gene (5 bases). The V gene's germline CDR1 is SQVTM and CDR2 ANQGSEA. V was shortened by 4 bases and J by 8 bases, with 11 bases between the two germline ends. There are 12 residues in the CDR3. In nucleotides, the CDR3 is TGCAGCGTTGCTCAGGGCGACGAAAAACTGTTTTTT. Protein: CSVAQGDEKLFF.

The chain uses TRBV7-3 and TRBJ2-1; 9 nucleotides align to TRBD2. The CDR3 consists of 15 residues. The germline gives CDR1 SGHTA, CDR2 FQGTGA. Losses at the gene ends were 4 bases for V and 11 bases for J; bases not matched to a gene: 12. This CDR3 reads CASSSGPSSGSKQFF. The CDR3 region has the DNA TGTGCCAGCAGCTCAGGACCGAGTAGCGGGAGTAAGCAGTTCTTC.

This clone was counted only a few times. J is TRBJ2-1 and V is TRBV7-2; 11 bases map to TRBD2. Germline CDR1 is SGHTA and CDR2 is FQGNSA. This CDR3 has 15 amino acids. V lost 2 bases and J lost 7; bases outside the gene matches: 4. CDR3 DNA sequence: TGTGCCAGCAGCTTACAACTAGCGGGAGAGAATGAGCAGTTCTTC. It codes for CASSLQLAGENEQFF.

The chain joins TRBV7-9 to TRBJ1-5; D call uncertain. V was cut by 5 bases and J by 3 bases, with 5 bases left in between. CDR3 length: 12 residues. Germline V gives CDR1 SEHNR, CDR2 FQNEAQ (reference sequence). The CDR3 coding sequence is TGTGCCAGCAGCAGACACAATCAGCCCCAGCATTTT. Translating gives CASSRHNQPQHF.

This chain connects TRBV19 to TRBJ2-3; 8 bases agree with TRBD2. Per the germline V gene, CDR1 is LNHDA and CDR2 is SQIVND (reference sequence). The CDR3 length is 18 residues. The ends lost 3 bases at V and 2 bases at J; junction bases unmatched: 13. CDR3 region: CASSIGVREGVYTDTQYF. Written as DNA, the CDR3 is TGTGCCAGTAGTATTGGGGTCCGGGAGGGAGTCTACACAGATACGCAGTATTTT.

The genes are TRBV7-3 and TRBJ1-6; 9 positions match TRBD1. V dropped 2 bases and J dropped 8; count of bases not matched to a gene: 4. Germline V gives CDR1 SGHTA, CDR2 FQGTGA. CDR3 length: 15 amino acids. As DNA, the CDR3 is TGTGCCAGCAGCTTAGTGGGACAGGGTGATTCACCCCTCCACTTT. This encodes CASSLVGQGDSPLHF.

The CDR3 DNA is TGTGCCAGCAGCCAGGGACAGGGTATCACTGAAGCTTTCTTT. It translates to CASSQGQGITEAFF. The chain is built from TRBV5-4 and TRBJ1-1; 9 nucleotides agree with TRBD1. The germline V gene has CDR1 SGHNT and CDR2 YYREEE (reference sequence). Germline trimming cut 4 bases from V and 4 bases from J; bases unmatched to any gene: 5. This CDR3 spans 14 amino acids.

V usage is TRBV19 and J usage is TRBJ1-1; D unclear. Per germline, CDR1 LNHDA and CDR2 SQIVND (reference sequence). The CDR3 sequence is 14 residues long. Trimming removed 3 bases at V and 11 bases at J, with 19 bases between. The CDR3 reads CASSIGELGRMAFF. In DNA form, the CDR3 reads TGTGCCAGTAGTATTGGAGAGCTTGGCCGTATGGCTTTCTTT.

The chain joins TRBV29-1 to TRBJ1-1; a weak D match, TRBD1 (5 bases). The CDR3 has 11 residues. Trimming stripped 2 bases from V and 8 bases from J, with 9 bases between. CDR1 SQVTM and CDR2 ANQGSEA come from the germline V gene. The DNA for the CDR3 is TGCAGCGTTGAAAGACAGATCGAAGCTTTCTTT. Residues: CSVERQIEAFF.

J is TRBJ1-6 and V is TRBV24-1, with D uncertain. The CDR3 runs to 13 residues. The germline CDR1 and CDR2 sequences are KGHDR and SFDVKD. Trimming cost V 5 bases and J 9 bases, with 10 bases left between them. CDR3 sequence reads: CATSAQAGSPLHF. The CDR3 DNA is TGTGCCACCAGTGCCCAGGCCGGTTCACCCCTCCACTTT.

V usage is TRBV6-1 and J usage is TRBJ2-1; TRBD1 matches at 7 bases. Germline CDR1 is MNHNS and CDR2 is SASEGT. The junction had 7 bases not matched to a gene; V was cut back by 5 bases and J by 3 bases. CDR3 length: 15 amino acids. The CDR3, as DNA: TGTGCCAGCAGTCCACAGGGGCCCAGCTACAATGAGCAGTTCTTC. It is translated as CASSPQGPSYNEQFF.

A few counts support this clone. The chain joins TRBV3-1 (or the pseudogene TRBV3-2) to TRBJ2-7, with 7 bases aligning to TRBD1. Germline loops: CDR1 LGHDT, CDR2 YNNKEL (reference sequence). J lost 2 bases, V lost 6 bases, and 7 bases had no gene match. This CDR3 is 14 amino acids long. The CDR3, as DNA: TGTGCCAGCAGTCGCCGGGACAGAGCCTACGAGCAGTACTTC. Protein: CASSRRDRAYEQYF.

The rearrangement joins TRBV29-1 to TRBJ1-5; D unclear. Germline loops: CDR1 SQVTM, CDR2 ANQGSEA. The CDR3 spans 13 residues. Trimming took 4 bases from V and 0 from J, leaving 7 bases between them. The CDR3 DNA sequence: TGCAGCGTTGCTGGAGATAGCAATCAGCCCCAGCATTTT. Protein sequence: CSVAGDSNQPQHF.

The chain carries TRBV12-3 or TRBV12-4 and TRBJ2-7, with D unresolved. V was shortened by 0 bases and J by 4 bases, with 7 bases between the two germline ends. The CDR3 consists of 13 residues. The CDR3 here is CASSLASSYEQYF. The DNA for the CDR3 is TGTGCCAGCAGTTTAGCGAGTTCTTACGAGCAGTACTTC.

The chain joins TRBV28 to TRBJ2-1; 8 bases fit TRBD2. The CDR3 is made up of 17 amino acids. The germline V gene encodes CDR1 MDHEN and CDR2 SYDVKM. The ends lost 6 bases at V and 7 bases at J; junction bases unmatched: 17. In nucleotides, the CDR3 is TGTGCCAGCAGGTCCGACTCGAGCGGGGGCATGGGGAATGAGCAGTTCTTC. Translated: CASRSDSSGGMGNEQFF.

This chain links TRBV5-1 with TRBJ2-7; a possible D gene is TRBD2 (8 bases). Trimming removed 6 bases from V and 3 bases from J, with 19 bases in between. Germline V gives CDR1 SGHRS, CDR2 YFSETQ. This CDR3 is 15 amino acids long. The CDR3 sequence is CASNREGQMIYEQYF. CDR3 coding DNA: TGCGCCAGCAATCGGGAGGGACAGATGATCTACGAGCAGTACTTC.

The chain links TRBV28 to TRBJ2-3, with 11 bases matching TRBD1. This CDR3 region has 15 residues. CDR1 is MDHEN and CDR2 is SYDVKM in the germline V gene. Trimming took 5 bases from V and 7 from J; bases not matched to a gene: 8. In DNA form, the CDR3 reads TGTGCCAGCAGTGGCCTGGACAGGGGGCTGAATACGCAGTATTTT. Residues: CASSGLDRGLNTQYF. Full variable domain (missing parts from reference TRBV28 and TRBJ2-3): DVKVTQSSRYLVKRTGEKVFLECVQDMDHENMFWYRQDPGLGLRLIYFSYDVKMKEKGDIPEGYSVSREKKERFSLILESASTNQTSMYLCASSGLDRGLNTQYFGPGTRLTVL.

Comments on this clone: One end of the junction varies from germline; a read error may be responsible. This rearrangement joins TRBV5-6 to TRBJ2-4; the D gene is possibly TRBD1 (6 bases). Germline V gives CDR1 SGHDT, CDR2 YYEEEE. The CDR3 sequence is 12 residues long. The CDR3 DNA reads TGTGCCAGCAGCTTGGGCCAGGGATGGGGGCACTTC. Residues: CASSLGQGWGHF.